The present TCR beta chain was sequenced within a study of blood T cell repertoires in COVID-19. Study-level information: PBMCs, B-cell-depleted T cells, or T cells provided the cDNA or gDNA that made up the material.

In germline, CDR1 is MDHEN, CDR2 SYDVKM. V dropped 6 bases and J dropped 8 bases, with 13 bases sitting between them. The CDR3 extends over 13 amino acids. How the authors handled the data: Quantification of nucleated cells was approximated via reference gene primer amplification. Measured with immunoSEQ multiplex PCR; TCRdb has only the in-frame clones, and not every one. That table is the source of V, J and clone size, and D and trimming were worked out from the DNA. The repertoire consists of approximately 200,000 clones, with 65% to 85% occurring once and the leading ten covering over 7%. This receptor was taken from a woman aged 40 to 49 with acute COVID-19. The rearrangement joins TRBV28 to TRBJ1-4, with a tentative D call TRBD1 (5 bases). The specimen sequenced was PBMCs or T cells enriched from blood (not recorded which). CDR3 bases: TGTGCCAGCAGAACCAGGGTGAGGGAAAAACTGTTTTTT. It specifies CASRTRVREKLFF.